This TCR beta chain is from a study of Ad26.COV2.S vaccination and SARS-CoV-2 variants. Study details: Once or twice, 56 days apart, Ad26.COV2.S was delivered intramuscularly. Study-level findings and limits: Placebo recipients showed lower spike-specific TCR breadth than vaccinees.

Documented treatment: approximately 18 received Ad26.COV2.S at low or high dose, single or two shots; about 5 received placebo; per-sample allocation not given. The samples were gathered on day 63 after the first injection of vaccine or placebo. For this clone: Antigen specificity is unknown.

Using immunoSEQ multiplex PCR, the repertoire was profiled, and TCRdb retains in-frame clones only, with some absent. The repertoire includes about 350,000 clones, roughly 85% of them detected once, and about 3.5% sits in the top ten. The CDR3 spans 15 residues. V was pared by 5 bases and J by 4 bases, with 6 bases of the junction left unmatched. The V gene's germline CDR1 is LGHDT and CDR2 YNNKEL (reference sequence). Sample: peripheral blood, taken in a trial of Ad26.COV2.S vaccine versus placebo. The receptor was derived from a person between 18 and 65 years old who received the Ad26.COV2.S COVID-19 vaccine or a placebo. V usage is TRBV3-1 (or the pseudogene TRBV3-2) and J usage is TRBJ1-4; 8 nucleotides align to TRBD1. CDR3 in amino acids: CASSGRQGFNEKLFF. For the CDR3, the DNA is TGTGCCAGCAGCGGCCGACAGGGGTTTAATGAAAAACTGTTTTTT.